The text below deals with one T cell receptor (beta chain). The data stem from a study of resident and recirculating memory T cells in vitiligo. On the study more broadly: Epidermis came from shave biopsies of lesional and nonlesional sites, plus PBMCs.

Data came from immunoSEQ multiplex PCR; TCRdb stores just in-frame clones and leaves some out. The top ten hold roughly 5% of the sample, which has 72,000 or so clones, roughly 94% seen once. The receptor comes from a male donor with vitiligo. The sequenced sample was blood.

CDR3 bases: TGTGCCAGCAGCTCCACAGGGGGCTTTAACTATGGCTACACCTTC. Translated: CASSSTGGFNYGYTF. The rearrangement links TRBV11-2 to TRBJ1-2; 9 bases map to TRBD1. The V and J ends lost 4 bases and 1 base, in that order; junction bases with no gene match: 4. The germline V gene encodes CDR1 SGHAT and CDR2 FQNNGV. The CDR3 contains 15 residues.